This TCR beta chain comes out of a study of shared clonotypes between healthy human individuals. Regarding the study as a whole: Shared across a few donors were roughly 4.7% of the naive CD4 clonotypes. Relative to clonotypes present in all four donors, those not shared had lower generation probabilities. Limited genetic and exposure-history diversity came from having few donors.

Assay execution took place at the deep level. Profiling relied on immunoSEQ multiplex PCR, and the TCRdb table lists in-frame clones only, not all of them. Seen here are about 2.1 million clones, around 93% observed once, and the top ten hold around 1.8%. Germline CDR1 reads LNHDA; CDR2 reads SQIVND (reference sequence). The CDR3 has 17 residues. The ends lost 6 bases at V and 6 bases at J; junction bases unmatched: 13. Naive CD8 cells lacked CD45RO and underwent positive selection for CCR7, leaving out terminally differentiated effector memory CD45RA+ cells. This clone has just one count. Its target is unknown.

The sequencing sample was made of naive CD8+ T cells from PBMCs. The TCR comes from a man between 18 and 35 years old in good health. Some clones in this sample may be carry-over from other donors' samples. The rearrangement links TRBV19 to TRBJ2-7; 14 nucleotides match TRBD2. As DNA, the CDR3 is TGTGCCAGTAGGGGAAAACAGGGACTAGCGGGAGATCCCGAGCAGTACTTC. Its translation is CASRGKQGLAGDPEQYF.